This passage covers 14 T cell receptor beta chains from one sample sequenced in a study of neurological immune-mediated disorders. A single record per CDR3 protein comes from TCRdb applying MiXCR to the 5' RACE reads. The data show approximately 82,000 distinct CDR3 sequences, around 2.6% seen once. The sample comprised PBMCs. All receptors derive from a woman aged 25 to 39 with multiple sclerosis.

The sample holds many counts of this clonotype. At one end, the junction sequence differs from germline, possibly due to a read error. The chain links TRBV7-9 to TRBJ2-7; the D gene is possibly TRBD1 (6 bases). Per the germline V gene, CDR1 is SEHNR and CDR2 is FQNEAQ (reference sequence). This CDR3 region has 16 residues. The CDR3 DNA reads as TGTGCCAGCAGCTTTAGGGCCGGACAGCCCTCCCACGAGCAGTACTTC. Translating gives CASSFRAGQPSHEQYF.

This clonotype has a count of ten or more. CDR3 sequence reads: CASSPPLGGVAFF. The CDR3 DNA follows: TGTGCCAGCAGCCCACCCCTGGGAGGAGTCGCTTTCTTT. This chain uses TRBV7-9 with TRBJ1-1; D remains ambiguous. Germline V gene sequence: CDR1 SEHNR, CDR2 FQNEAQ (reference sequence). The V end was cut by 5 bases, the J end by 11 bases, with 18 bases between. This CDR3 has 13 residues.

Only a few counts were recorded for this clonotype. The junction departs from germline at one end; a sequencing error may be responsible. The chain has TRBV12-3 or TRBV12-4 and TRBJ2-3; D perhaps matches TRBD2 (6 bases). The CDR3 is 12 residues long. The CDR3 spells CDSSSGGDTQYF. The CDR3 nucleotides are TGTGACAGCAGTTCCGGGGGAGATACGCAGTATTTT.

There are many counts of this clonotype. The V call is TRBV28, the J call TRBJ1-6, with D unclear. Germline CDR1 reads MDHEN; CDR2 reads SYDVKM. V dropped 4 bases and J dropped 0 bases, with 4 bases sitting between them. There are 14 residues in the CDR3. CDR3 sequence: CASSWSSYNSPLHF. The CDR3, as DNA: TGTGCCAGCAGTTGGAGCTCCTATAATTCACCCCTCCACTTT.

This clonotype was recorded at least ten times. The chain links TRBV12-3 or TRBV12-4 to TRBJ2-1; 10 bases agree with TRBD2. This CDR3 comprises 16 residues. V shed 6 bases and J 6 bases; nucleotides not matched to a gene: 11. The CDR3 DNA is TGTGCCAGCAGCTCCGGGGGGACTAGCGCTTCCAATGAGCAGTTCTTC. Translating it yields CASSSGGTSASNEQFF.

In this sample, this clonotype turned up once. V gene TRBV12-3 or TRBV12-4 combines with J gene TRBJ2-3; 7 nucleotides match TRBD2. The CDR3 contains 13 residues. J gave up 5 bases and V 6 bases, and 5 bases lay outside the gene matches. CDR3 DNA: TGTGCCAGCAGCCCGGGGGGTGAAGATACGCAGTATTTT. This sequence encodes CASSPGGEDTQYF.

This clonotype has a count of ten or more. The rearrangement links TRBV7-2 to TRBJ2-7; 7 bases are shared with TRBD1. The V and J ends lost 5 bases and 10 bases, in that order; junction bases with no gene match: 11. Germline CDR1 and CDR2: SGHTA and FQGNSA. CDR3 length: 13 residues. This CDR3 reads CASSHPVDRVQYF. The CDR3 DNA sequence: TGTGCCAGCAGCCACCCCGTAGACAGGGTCCAGTACTTC.

This clonotype came up many times. V gene TRBV7-2 combines with J gene TRBJ2-7; the D gene is possibly TRBD1 (6 bases). V lost 2 bases to trimming and J lost 5 bases, with 13 bases between them. The CDR3 covers 14 residues. CDR1 is SGHTA, CDR2 FQGNSA, per germline. CDR3 in amino acids: CASSLTWQGNEQYF. The CDR3 nucleotides read TGTGCCAGCAGCTTAACGTGGCAGGGGAACGAGCAGTACTTC.

This clonotype was seen at least ten times. The V gene is TRBV3-1, the J gene TRBJ1-6, with D unresolved. CDR1 and CDR2 (germline): LGHDT, YNNKEL (reference sequence). The CDR3 runs to 14 residues. The V end was cut by 4 bases, the J end by 10 bases, with 14 bases between. In DNA form, the CDR3 reads TGTGCCAGCAGCCGCAATTTCAACAACTCACCCCTCCACTTT. Protein sequence: CASSRNFNNSPLHF.

This clonotype was observed at least ten times. The chain uses TRBV2 and TRBJ2-7; D is unclear. Germline loops: CDR1 SNHLY, CDR2 FYNNEI. There are 13 residues in the CDR3. Between the trimmed V and J ends, which lost 7 bases and 0 bases, there was a span of 10 bases. The CDR3 loop is CASTSRPSYEQYF. CDR3 coding DNA: TGTGCCAGCACCTCCCGACCCTCCTACGAGCAGTACTTC.

This clonotype was picked up many times. Sequence at one end of the junction differs from germline and may be a read error. The rearrangement joins TRBV2 to TRBJ2-6; a possible D gene is TRBD1 (5 bases). This CDR3 region has 13 residues. Germline assignment: CDR1 SNHLY and CDR2 FYNNEI. CDR3 sequence reads: CASRDSGANVLTF. Here the CDR3 DNA reads TGTGCGAGCAGGGACTCTGGGGCCAACGTCCTGACTTTC.

The CDR3 region has the DNA TGCAGTGCTAGTAGTGGCTCCCCCCGCGGCTACGAGCAGTACTTC. Translating gives CSASSGSPRGYEQYF. The chain couples TRBV20-1 to TRBJ2-7, with no clear D. CDR1 is DFQATT and CDR2 is SNEGSKA in the germline V gene (reference sequence). Trimming stripped 3 bases from V and 3 bases from J, with 18 bases between. The CDR3 length is 15 residues.

This clonotype occurred many times. V and J are TRBV5-1 and TRBJ2-5; TRBD1 agrees at 8 bases. Trimming removed 4 bases from V and 2 bases from J; junction bases left unmatched: 13. This CDR3 is built from 17 residues. Germline CDR1 is SGHRS and CDR2 is YFSETQ. The CDR3 reads CASSPGLGQGRQETQYF. CDR3 nucleotide sequence: TGCGCCAGCAGCCCCGGACTCGGACAGGGAAGGCAAGAGACCCAGTACTTC. Combining the CDR3 with reference TRBV5-1 and TRBJ2-5 gives the whole variable domain KAGVTQTPRYLIKTRGQQVTLSCSPISGHRSVSWYQQTPGQGLQFLFEYFSETQRNKGNFPGRFSGRQFSNSRSEMNVSTLELGDSALYLCASSPGLGQGRQETQYFGPGTRLLVL.

Ten or more counts support this clonotype. V is TRBV7-2 and J is TRBJ1-1, with 8 bases matching TRBD1. The CDR3 has 16 amino acids. Per germline, CDR1 SGHTA and CDR2 FQGNSA. V was clipped by 5 bases and J by 5 bases; unmatched bases: 13. The CDR3 protein is CASSVEAQGVRTEAFF. The DNA for the CDR3 is TGTGCCAGCAGCGTCGAGGCACAGGGGGTAAGGACTGAAGCTTTCTTT. Together with reference TRBV7-2 and TRBJ1-1, the CDR3 gives the full variable domain: GAGVSQSPSNKVTEKGKDVELRCDPISGHTALYWYRQSLGQGLEFLIYFQGNSAPDKSGLPSDRFSAERTGGSVSTLTIQRTQQEDSAVYLCASSVEAQGVRTEAFFGQGTRLTVV.